This paragraph reports one T cell receptor beta chain. The CDR3 runs to 15 residues. Trimming cost V 2 bases and J 4 bases; bases outside gene matches: 4. Germline V CDR1 and CDR2: SGHRS, YFSETQ. The sample belongs to a study of cytomegalovirus exposure and HLA in healthy donors. PCR primers comprised 60 Vbeta and 13 Jbeta primers. Some clones are missing from TCRdb's copy, which holds only in-frame ones; the method was immunoSEQ multiplex PCR. The table has about 96,000 clones, roughly 73% seen once. This receptor was taken from a man in his forties or fifties in good health and CMV-seropositive. Sequencing used PBMCs. The chain links TRBV5-1 to TRBJ2-3; TRBD1 aligns across 10 bases. The CDR3 DNA follows: TGCGCCAGCAGCTTTACGGGACAGGGGCCAGATACGCAGTATTTT. Protein: CASSFTGQGPDTQYF.